This T cell receptor (beta chain) comes out of a study of blood T cell repertoires in COVID-19 (dated by TCRdb to 2019 to 2021). With respect to the entire study: Collaborator samples came from the United States, Italy and Spain and covered acute and convalescent phases of COVID-19. The repertoires were released in a freely available public database intended as a resource for research on the immune response to SARS-CoV-2. The sample metadata nearly always contained a de-identified subject ID, COVID-19 status, age in years and sex. Subjects who had been exposed to COVID-19, were actively infected with it, or had recovered from it provided the deeply sampled blood TCRbeta repertoires that made up the dataset. Where HLA class I and class II types were available, the types were taken from metadata supplied by the sample provider, not from assay-based typing. The samples were drawn from the first 160 participants of the ongoing ImmuneRACE study and from some 1,300 subjects provided by 6 global collaborators. The material from the prospective study consisted of cDNA or gDNA derived from T cells, B-cell-depleted T cells, or PBMCs. Study-level results and caveats: The quantity of clinical and demographic metadata differed by source and by participant and was supplied without curation.

Each collaborating institution followed its own protocols to collect whole blood in K2EDTA tubes. Collaborator samples were shipped for TCRbeta analysis as frozen whole blood, isolated PBMCs, or DNA extracted from either sample type. TCRbeta CDR3 regions were amplified from genomic DNA using the immunoSEQ Assay, a bias-controlled multiplex PCR. For the original study's pipeline: The number of nucleated cells in each sample was estimated by amplification of reference gene primers within the assay. Sequence reads were collapsed and filtered to measure the absolute abundance of every unique TCRbeta CDR3 rearrangement. Productive Simpson clonality was computed per sample as the square root of Simpson's diversity index over productive rearrangements. TCRdb took over this immuneACCESS table, retaining in-frame rearrangements with V and J assigned. Such tables are incomplete; in checked studies, under half of the missing clones stem from an unresolved V gene, and the remainder is unexplained. D and trimming come from the DNA, and the V and J calls and clone size come from that table. Across this sample there are approximately 170,000 clones, with 86% seen only once. The top ten clonotypes cover over 7% of the sample.

The germline V gene specifies SGHVS as CDR1 and FQNEAQ as CDR2. Clipping removes 7 bases from V and 4 bases from J, with 13 as the unmatched junction base count. Counted from cysteine to phenylalanine, this CDR3 has 16 amino acids. This entry keeps only the CDR3 DNA: 48 bases, framed from base 1. As concerns this clone: This receptor's antigen is unknown. No base-level quality is on record; no much larger clone is a single base apart.

The source of this sequence is a woman at least 80 years old in a cohort sampled during active or convalescent COVID-19. Sequencing input: peripheral blood. The sequence joins TRBV7-8 to TRBJ2-1, with 7 junctional bases fitting TRBD2. The DNA reads as follows: TGTGCCAGCAAGGTTACGGGAGGCACCGATTACAATGAGCAGTTCTTC. Its product reads: CASKVTGGTDYNEQFF.